This T cell receptor (beta chain) was captured by sequencing in a study of cytomegalovirus exposure and HLA in healthy donors (dated 2017 in TCRdb). With regard to the full study: A later analysis indicated that the roughly 130 validation repertoires were generated on the platform also employed for the approximately 690 repertoires of the first cohort. The study was designed to test whether signatures of past pathogen exposure could be identified by cataloging public T cell receptors. In addition to the first cohort of around 670 subjects, a separate validation cohort of approximately 130 different subjects was used. High-throughput TCR immunosequencing, statistical association of individual TCRs with disease status, and machine learning were combined to predict cytomegalovirus infection status.

Germline trimming amounts to 4 bases on V and 2 bases on J, with 13 as the count of junction bases outside the gene matches. The CDR3 covers 18 residues, taking in both the cysteine and the phenylalanine. Here the CDR3 DNA is all that survives: 54 bases in frame from base 1. From a lookup of the germline V gene, CDR1 and CDR2 are SGHDN and FVKESK. The investigation overall reported the following: In the study, 150 to 200 TCR beta chains were listed as associated with cytomegalovirus. The authors suggested that the approach could potentially be extended to other disease states and immunological phenotypes. In vitro tests confirmed that a few of the cytomegalovirus-associated TCR beta chains recognize cytomegalovirus antigens. Most TCR sequences were seen in very few donors, while some public TCRs were found in many individuals. The classifier was reported to diagnose cytomegalovirus status with high specificity and sensitivity in both the original and validation cohorts. In a later analysis, TCRs clustered in the first cohort were found to also tend to co-occur in the approximately 120 validation repertoires, with approximately 95% of cluster scores above 0. A later analysis lacked HLA typing for the validation cohort, so it scored co-occurrence in that cohort across all 110 or so repertoires.

Receptors were amplified or captured by the immunoSEQ multiplex PCR assay. For the original study's pipeline: To diagnose cytomegalovirus status from the catalog of TCR beta chain sequences, a statistical classification framework was built. TCRdb holds this immuneACCESS table with in-frame rearrangements only. Some clones are missing; in checked studies, unresolved V genes explain under half, and the rest has no known cause. V and J calls and clone size are those listed in that table; D and trimming were worked out from the DNA. This sample is represented by about 70,000 clones; roughly 94% of them were singletons. 1.5% to 2% of the sample comes from the top ten. Regarding this clone: Its antigen remains undetermined. No base-level quality is on record; no much larger clone is a single base apart.

Donors formed part of the validation cohort, which comprised 120 subjects and was distinct from the first cohort of under 850 subjects. This receptor was identified in a woman between 18 and 30 years old in good health and CMV-seropositive. The material sequenced was PBMCs. The sequence joins TRBV14 to TRBJ2-3; 9 bases in between match TRBD2. CDR3 protein: CASSRPGETSGFTDTQYF. The sequenced DNA: TGTGCCAGCAGCCGGCCAGGCGAGACTAGCGGTTTCACAGATACGCAGTATTTT.